Below, 8 T cell receptor beta chains from the same sample are listed, as sequenced in a study of cytomegalovirus exposure and HLA in healthy donors. The PCR used 60 Vbeta and 13 Jbeta primers. The data were produced by immunoSEQ multiplex PCR, yet TCRdb's version contains in-frame clones alone and is incomplete. The sample includes 95,000 to 150,000 clones, 60% to 85% of them seen just once. Specimen: PBMCs. Source of these receptors: a middle-aged woman in good health and CMV-seropositive.

This clone occurred a few times. J is TRBJ1-2 and V is TRBV23-1, with 8 bases that match TRBD1. TRBV23-1 is treated as an ORF (open reading frame) with a function not yet certain. The length of the CDR3 is 15 residues. V dropped 1 base and J dropped 4; count of bases not matched to a gene: 5. The CDR3 nucleotides read TGCGCCAGCAGTCAATTCAGGGGGCGGTCCTATGGCTACACCTTC. Its protein is CASSQFRGRSYGYTF.

CDR3 sequence (DNA): TGTGCCTGGAGTGTTAGTCCCTATGGCTACACCTTC. It is translated as CAWSVSPYGYTF. The gene calls are TRBV30 and TRBJ1-2; D is unresolved. Germline V lookup: CDR1 GTSNPN, CDR2 SVGIG (reference sequence). Trimming shortened V by 0 bases and J by 4 bases, and 6 bases separated the two germline ends. The CDR3 totals 12 residues. Full variable domain (outside the CDR3, taken from reference TRBV30 and TRBJ1-2): SQTIHQWPATLVQPVGSPLSLECTVEGTSNPNLYWYRQAAGRGLQLLFYSVGIGQISSEVPQNLSASRPQDRQFILSSKKLLLSDSGFYLCAWSVSPYGYTFGSGTRLTVV.

This clone was found once. The chain has TRBV30 and TRBJ1-2, with D tentatively TRBD1 (5 bases). Looked up from germline, CDR1 is GTSNPN and CDR2 is SVGIG (reference sequence). The V and J ends lost 3 bases and 3 bases respectively, with 11 bases between them. The CDR3 has 13 residues. The CDR3 nucleotides are TGTGCCTGGAGGTTCGGGACTGACTATGGCTACACCTTC. It codes for CAWRFGTDYGYTF. The whole variable domain, filled in from reference TRBV30 and TRBJ1-2, reads SQTIHQWPATLVQPVGSPLSLECTVEGTSNPNLYWYRQAAGRGLQLLFYSVGIGQISSEVPQNLSASRPQDRQFILSSKKLLLSDSGFYLCAWRFGTDYGYTFGSGTRLTVV.

The sample holds a few counts of this clone. The rearrangement links TRBV5-4 to TRBJ1-1; 7 bases map to TRBD1. CDR1 and CDR2 from the germline V gene are SGHNT and YYREEE (reference sequence). This CDR3 spans 14 amino acids. V dropped 3 bases and J dropped 2; count of bases not matched to a gene: 4. CDR3 coding DNA: TGTGCCAGCAGCTCTAGACAGGGAAACACTGAAGCTTTCTTT. This sequence encodes CASSSRQGNTEAFF.

The chain uses TRBV7-9 and TRBJ2-3, with 8 bases that match TRBD1. CDR3 length: 16 amino acids. Looked up from germline, CDR1 is SEHNR and CDR2 is FQNEAQ (reference sequence). With 3 bases clipped from V and 2 bases from J, the junction kept 7 bases outside the gene matches. CDR3 nucleotides: TGTGCCAGCAGCTTTATTCCGGGACAGGACACAGATACGCAGTATTTT. Encoded protein: CASSFIPGQDTDTQYF.

This clone was observed a few times. This sequence joins TRBV29-1 and TRBJ1-1; D gene uncertain. The CDR3 totals 13 residues. Trimming pared 4 bases from V and 1 base from J, leaving 10 bases between. The V gene's germline CDR1 is SQVTM and CDR2 ANQGSEA. The CDR3 loop is CSVARTSNTEAFF. The CDR3 nucleotides are TGCAGCGTTGCCAGAACCTCGAACACTGAAGCTTTCTTT.

V gene TRBV5-1 combines with J gene TRBJ2-7; tentative D call: TRBD1 (6 bases). The CDR3 covers 14 residues. Germline loops: CDR1 SGHRS, CDR2 YFSETQ. Trimming took 4 bases from V and 1 from J, leaving 12 bases between them. The CDR3 nucleotides are TGCGCCAGCAGCCTGGTTGGGACATCCTACGAGCAGTACTTC. It is translated as CASSLVGTSYEQYF.

A few counts support this clone. The V call is TRBV5-5, the J call TRBJ1-2; D call uncertain. The ends were cut back, 0 bases at V and 6 bases at J, with 12 bases in the middle. This CDR3 region has 14 residues. CDR1 is SGHKS and CDR2 is YYEKEE in the germline V gene (reference sequence). For the CDR3, the DNA is TGTGCCAGCAGCTTGGAGGGAGGAATGGATGGCTACACCTTC. Its protein product is CASSLEGGMDGYTF. The full variable domain, its missing parts supplied by reference TRBV5-5 and TRBJ1-2, is DAGVTQSPTHLIKTRGQQVTLRCSPISGHKSVSWYQQVLGQGPQFIFQYYEKEERGRGNFPDRFSARQFPNYSSELNVNALLLGDSALYLCASSLEGGMDGYTFGSGTRLTVV.